Detailed here is one T cell receptor (beta chain). The antigen remains undetermined. The data were taken from a study of response to subunit inactivated influenza vaccine. CDR3 size: 13 residues. CDR1 and CDR2 (germline): SQVTM, ANQGSEA. Trimming removed 6 bases at V and 1 base at J, with 12 bases between. Whole-study results and caveats: The authors suggested that every seasonal influenza vaccination recruits few new T cells.

A single record per CDR3 protein comes from TCRdb applying MiXCR to the RT-PCR reads. The top ten clones hold around 2% of a sample with 450,000 to 550,000 distinct CDR3 sequences, about 25% of them seen once. The sample consisted of CD4+ T cells sorted from PBMCs, taken 5 to 6 days after vaccination. The clonotype was recovered from a man aged 50 to 60 who received an inactivated influenza vaccine. The gene calls are TRBV29-1 and TRBJ2-5; D might be TRBD1 or TRBD2, each matching 5 bases. As DNA, the CDR3 is TGCAGCGTAAAGGGACGGACCCAAGAGACCCAGTACTTC. Protein product: CSVKGRTQETQYF.